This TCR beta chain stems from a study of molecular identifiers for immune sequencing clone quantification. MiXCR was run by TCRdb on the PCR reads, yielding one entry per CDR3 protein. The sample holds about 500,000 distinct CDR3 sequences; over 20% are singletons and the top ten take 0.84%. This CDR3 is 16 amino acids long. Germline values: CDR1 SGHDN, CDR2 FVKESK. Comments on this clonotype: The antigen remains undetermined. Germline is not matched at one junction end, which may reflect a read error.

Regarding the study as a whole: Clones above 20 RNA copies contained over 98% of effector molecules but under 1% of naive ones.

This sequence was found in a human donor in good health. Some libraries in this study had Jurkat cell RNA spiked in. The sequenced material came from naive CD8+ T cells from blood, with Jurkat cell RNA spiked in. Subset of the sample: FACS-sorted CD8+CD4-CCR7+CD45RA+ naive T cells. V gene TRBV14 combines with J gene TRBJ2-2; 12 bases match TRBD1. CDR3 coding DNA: TGTGCCAGCAGCTCGCCCCGGGACAGGGGGCGCGGGGGGCTGTTTTTT. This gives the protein CASSSPRDRGRGGLFF.